This is a list of T cell receptor beta chains from one sample in a study of shared clonotypes between healthy human individuals. The repertoire was sequenced with immunoSEQ multiplex PCR; TCRdb's copy has only in-frame clones and lacks some. This sample has about 2.4 million clones, with approximately 92% found just once. Source material: naive CD4+ T cells sorted from blood. These receptors all stem from a man aged 18 to 35 in good health. The CDR3 runs from the conserved cysteine through the conserved F or W.

j_call: TRBJ2-1; v_call: TRBV6-6; cdr3_aa: CASTPGSPRRDEQFF
j_call: TRBJ2-5; v_call: TRBV18; cdr3_aa: CASSQIGTQETQYF
j_call: TRBJ2-2; v_call: TRBV7-2; cdr3_aa: CASSLGGLAGGANTGELFF
j_call: TRBJ1-2; v_call: TRBV7-2; cdr3_aa: CASSLGPGFGYTF
j_call: TRBJ2-7; v_call: TRBV7-9; cdr3_aa: CASSLGGFYEQYF
j_call: TRBJ2-3; v_call: TRBV29-1; cdr3_aa: CSVEGQMADTQYF
j_call: TRBJ1-1; v_call: TRBV6-5; cdr3_aa: CASSPTGAGTEAFF
j_call: TRBJ1-1; v_call: TRBV29-1; cdr3_aa: CSVEDLGPLAPEAFF
j_call: TRBJ2-1; v_call: TRBV4-3; cdr3_aa: CASSLGLATSNEQFF
j_call: TRBJ2-7; v_call: TRBV5-1; cdr3_aa: CASSLLGTSGSEQYF
j_call: TRBJ2-2; v_call: TRBV19; cdr3_aa: CASSQLTGELFF
j_call: TRBJ1-1; v_call: TRBV6-5; cdr3_aa: CASSGTGSGNTEAFF
j_call: TRBJ1-1; v_call: TRBV29-1; cdr3_aa: CSVERRIFNTEAFF
j_call: TRBJ1-6; v_call: TRBV7-2; cdr3_aa: CASSLVRNPVGTYNSPLHF
j_call: TRBJ2-7; v_call: TRBV20-1; cdr3_aa: CSASLADEQYF
j_call: TRBJ2-7; v_call: TRBV11-2; cdr3_aa: CASSWGQGAVEQYF
j_call: TRBJ1-2; v_call: TRBV5-1; cdr3_aa: CASSWGQGYGYTF
j_call: TRBJ2-5; v_call: TRBV28; cdr3_aa: CASSLTGGPGETQYF
j_call: TRBJ2-5; v_call: TRBV5-1; cdr3_aa: CASSLAGIQETQYF
j_call: TRBJ2-7; v_call: TRBV13; cdr3_aa: CASSLVPSGYEQYF
j_call: TRBJ1-4; v_call: TRBV7-8; cdr3_aa: CASSSVGLATNEKLFF
j_call: TRBJ1-1; v_call: TRBV4-2; cdr3_aa: CASSQGTGGNTEAFF
j_call: TRBJ1-5; v_call: TRBV19; cdr3_aa: CASSIEVGWGNQPQHF
j_call: TRBJ2-7; v_call: TRBV10-3; cdr3_aa: CAISESKGSAYEQYF
j_call: TRBJ1-5; v_call: TRBV30; cdr3_aa: CAWRTGAGSNQPQHF
j_call: TRBJ2-2; v_call: TRBV30; cdr3_aa: CAWSGQGYGELFF
j_call: TRBJ2-7; v_call: TRBV9; cdr3_aa: CASSVERGPSYEQYF
j_call: TRBJ2-7; v_call: TRBV4-2; cdr3_aa: CASSQDPSGGYEQYF
j_call: TRBJ2-2; v_call: TRBV7-3; cdr3_aa: CASSQVTLGGTGELFF
j_call: TRBJ1-2; v_call: TRBV9; cdr3_aa: CASSVGWQVVSGYTF
j_call: TRBJ1-1; v_call: TRBV30; cdr3_aa: CAWTRALNTEAFF
j_call: TRBJ1-4; v_call: TRBV7-9; cdr3_aa: CASSSPRGDPDEKLFF
j_call: TRBJ1-6; v_call: TRBV18; cdr3_aa: CASSNIPGTDNSPLHF
j_call: TRBJ2-2; v_call: TRBV27; cdr3_aa: CASRLSGGAANGELFF
j_call: TRBJ2-3; v_call: TRBV7-9; cdr3_aa: CASSPGTSGGPRDTQYF
j_call: TRBJ2-5; v_call: TRBV5-1; cdr3_aa: CASRGTGGQETQYF
j_call: TRBJ2-7; v_call: TRBV5-1; cdr3_aa: CASTPDRFSEQYF
j_call: TRBJ2-7; v_call: TRBV28; cdr3_aa: CASAGYSSGGAYEQYF
j_call: TRBJ2-3; v_call: TRBV18; cdr3_aa: CASSPLDSTDTQYF
j_call: TRBJ2-2; v_call: TRBV27; cdr3_aa: CASSLASNTGELFF
j_call: TRBJ1-4; v_call: TRBV18; cdr3_aa: CASSLNRGTTSNEKLFF
j_call: TRBJ2-7; v_call: TRBV11-2; cdr3_aa: CASSLTGTARGYEQYF
j_call: TRBJ2-5; v_call: TRBV2; cdr3_aa: CASRQGQETQYF
j_call: TRBJ2-5; v_call: TRBV5-1; cdr3_aa: CASSLGRGRGETQYF
j_call: TRBJ2-1; v_call: TRBV14; cdr3_aa: CASSQVGGWVGTGLNNEQFF
j_call: TRBJ2-1; v_call: TRBV5-1; cdr3_aa: CASRGTGLYNEQFF
j_call: TRBJ2-2; v_call: TRBV5-4; cdr3_aa: CASSSGQGPTGELFF
j_call: TRBJ1-1; v_call: TRBV29-1; cdr3_aa: CSVAQGQVMNTEAFF
j_call: TRBJ2-7; v_call: TRBV5-4; cdr3_aa: CASGLPGLALDEQYF
j_call: TRBJ1-1; v_call: TRBV6-6; cdr3_aa: CASSSPWGADTEAFF
j_call: TRBJ1-2; v_call: TRBV5-1; cdr3_aa: CASSLGVGTIYGYTF
j_call: TRBJ2-2; v_call: TRBV27; cdr3_aa: CASSWATSGNTGELFF
j_call: TRBJ1-5; v_call: TRBV5-1; cdr3_aa: CASSLEGVSNQPQHF
j_call: TRBJ1-4; v_call: TRBV9; cdr3_aa: CASSADSREKLFF